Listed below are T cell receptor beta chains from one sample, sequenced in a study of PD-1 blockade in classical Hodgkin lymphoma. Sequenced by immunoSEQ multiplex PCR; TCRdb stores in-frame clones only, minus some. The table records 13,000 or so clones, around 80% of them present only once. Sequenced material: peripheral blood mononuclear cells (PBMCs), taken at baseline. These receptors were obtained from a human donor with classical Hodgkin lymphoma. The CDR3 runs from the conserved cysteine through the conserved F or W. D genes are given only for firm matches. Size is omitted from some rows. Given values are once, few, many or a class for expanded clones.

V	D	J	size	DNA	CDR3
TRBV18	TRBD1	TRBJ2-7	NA	TGTGCCAGCTCACCTCCGGGACAGGGTTACGAGCAGTACTTC	CASSPPGQGYEQYF
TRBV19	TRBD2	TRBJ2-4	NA	TGTGCCAGTAGTATGTTGGGACTAGCGCCCAAAAACATTCAGTACTTC	CASSMLGLAPKNIQYF
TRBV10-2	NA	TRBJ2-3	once	TGCGCCAGCAGTGTAATAGCGGACCACACAGATACGCAGTATTTT	CASSVIADHTDTQYF
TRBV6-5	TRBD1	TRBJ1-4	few	TGTGCCAGCAGTCCAGGGGGTTCCTATGAAAAACTGTTTTTT	CASSPGGSYEKLFF
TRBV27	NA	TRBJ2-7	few	TGTGCCAGCAGTTTGGTGGGGCACGAGCAGTACTTC	CASSLVGHEQYF
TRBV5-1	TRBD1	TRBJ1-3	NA	TGCGCCAGCAGCTCGGACAGGGCAGGAAACACCATATATTTT	CASSSDRAGNTIYF
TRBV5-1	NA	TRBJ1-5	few	TGCGCCAGCAGCTTGGACGGGGGCGGGGATCCCCAGCATTTT	CASSLDGGGDPQHF
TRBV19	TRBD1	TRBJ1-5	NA	TGTGCCAGTAGTAAGGACAGGGAAGGTCAGCCCCAGCATTTT	CASSKDREGQPQHF
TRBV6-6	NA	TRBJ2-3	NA	TGTGCCAGCAGTGGCACACGGGAGGATACGCAGTATTTT	CASSGTREDTQYF
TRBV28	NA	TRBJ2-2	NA	TGTGCCAGCAGTTTAGGCTCCGGGGAGCTGTTTTTT	CASSLGSGELFF
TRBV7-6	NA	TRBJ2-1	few	TGTGCCAGCAGCTTATGGGGCGGTCCGGGAATGGGGAATGAGCAGTTCTTC	CASSLWGGPGMGNEQFF
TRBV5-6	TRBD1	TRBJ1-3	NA	TGTGCCAGCAGCTTAGACAGGGGACCGGGAAACACCATATATTTT	CASSLDRGPGNTIYF
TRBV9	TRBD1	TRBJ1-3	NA	TGTGCCAGCAGCCTAGAACCGGGACAGGGAAGTTCTGGAAACACCATATATTTT	CASSLEPGQGSSGNTIYF
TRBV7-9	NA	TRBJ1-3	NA	TGTGCCAGCAGCCCCAACTCGACAGGCCTGATCTCTGGAAACACCATATATTTT	CASSPNSTGLISGNTIYF
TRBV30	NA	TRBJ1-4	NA	TGTGCCTGGAAAGGGGAAACTAATGAAAAACTGTTTTTT	CAWKGETNEKLFF
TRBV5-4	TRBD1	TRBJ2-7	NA	TGTGCCAGCAAACGCACGGGACAGGGGGGCGAGCAGTACTTC	CASKRTGQGGEQYF
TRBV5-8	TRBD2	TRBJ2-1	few	TGTGCCAGCAGTATACTATCCGGCGGGGGGGCGAAGCAGTTCTTC	CASSILSGGGAKQFF
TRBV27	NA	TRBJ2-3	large	TGTGCCAGCAGTTTATGGGCTAGTGGGACCACAGATACGCAGTATTTT	CASSLWASGTTDTQYF
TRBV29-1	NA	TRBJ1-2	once	TGCAGCGTTGCCCAGGGGCCTAACTATGGCTACACCTTC	CSVAQGPNYGYTF
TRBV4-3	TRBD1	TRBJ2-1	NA	TGCGCCAGCAGCCAATACAGGGGGCCCTACAATGAGCAGTTCTTC	CASSQYRGPYNEQFF
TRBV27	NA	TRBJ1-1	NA	TGTGCCAGCAGTTTCGCGGGGGGTGAAGCTTTCTTT	CASSFAGGEAFF
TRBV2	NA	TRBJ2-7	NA	TGTGCCAGTCAAGGGTCAGCTCTTGGTTGGTACGAGCAGTACTTC	CASQGSALGWYEQYF
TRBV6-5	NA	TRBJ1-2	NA	TGTGCCAGCAGTTACTCGATGGTCGCGGACTATGGCTACACCTTC	CASSYSMVADYGYTF
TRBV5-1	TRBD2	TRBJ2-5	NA	TGCGCCAGCAGCTCGATGACTAGCGGGGGGGGATCCCAGTACTTC	CASSSMTSGGGSQYF
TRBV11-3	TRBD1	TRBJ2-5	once	TGTGCCAGCAGCCCGGGCGGGACAGGCTCCCCCCAAGAGACCCAGTACTTC	CASSPGGTGSPQETQYF
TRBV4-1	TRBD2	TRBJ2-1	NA	TGCGCCAGCAGCCAAGTTTTGGCGGGGGGCCCGGGTAACAATGAGCAGTTCTTC	CASSQVLAGGPGNNEQFF
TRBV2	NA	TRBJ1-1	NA	TGTGCCAGCAGTGAAGCGCCATACGACGACACTGAAGCTTTCTTT	CASSEAPYDDTEAFF